This entry concerns a single TCR beta chain. The antigen remains undetermined. The source of the sample is a study of CD4 T cells in relation to SARS-CoV-2 and coronaviruses. Method: immunoSEQ multiplex PCR; TCRdb's copy keeps in-frame clones and lacks some. The data show about 37,000 clones, less than 85% seen once. The J segment lost 2 bases and the V segment lost 5 bases, leaving 5 bases of the junction unmatched. Germline values: CDR1 SGDLS, CDR2 YYNGEE. The CDR3 sequence is 17 residues long. The chain recombines TRBV9 with TRBJ2-3; the match to TRBD2 covers 16 bases. The receptor comes from an adult with COVID-19. Material for sequencing was naive CD4+ T cells from PBMCs, cultured in vitro. Subset: naive CD4+ T cells isolated by negative enrichment. CDR3 amino acids: CASRGGLAGGPTDTQYF. The CDR3 nucleotides are TGTGCCAGCAGGGGGGGACTAGCGGGAGGGCCCACAGATACGCAGTATTTT.